This T cell receptor beta chain is drawn from a study of control samples from healthy donors and cancer patients (dated by TCRdb to 2018 to 2020). Receptors were amplified or captured by the immunoSEQ multiplex PCR assay. TCRdb mirrors the immuneACCESS table, restricted to in-frame sequences. Some clones are absent from its copies; in checked studies, under half trace to an unresolved V gene, and the reason for the others is unknown. This sample holds about 150,000 clones; approximately 92% were observed only once. Roughly 3.2% of the sample belongs to the ten largest clones. Measured from the cysteine to the phenylalanine, the CDR3 is 14 residues long. Here the CDR3 DNA is all that survives: 42 bases in frame from base 1. For CDR1 and CDR2, the germline V gene lists KGHDR and SFDVKD. V is pared back by 4 bases and J by 4 bases, with 12 bases lying between the germline termini. Details on this clone: Its antigen has not been determined. Per-base qualities were not stored, and no clone one base away is much larger.

Rearrangement joined TRBV24-1 to TRBJ1-2, with no D gene named confidently. The sample was blood. This TCR was sampled from a man aged 30 to 39 in good health. The CDR3 region: CATSEVEHIYGYTF. The DNA reads as follows: TGTGCCACCAGTGAAGTGGAACACATCTATGGCTACACCTTC.